A selection of T cell receptor beta chains follows, all from one sample in a study of blood T cell repertoires in COVID-19. Using immunoSEQ multiplex PCR, the repertoire was profiled, and TCRdb retains in-frame clones only, with some absent. The data show tens of thousands of clones, over 70% seen once. Sequencing was carried out using peripheral blood. The receptors derive from a man aged 50 to 60 with active or convalescent COVID-19. Each CDR3 is given with its conserved first and last residue. Fields, in order: clone size, J gene, D gene, V gene, CDR3 protein, CDR3 DNA. A D gene is named only where the DNA matches it firmly. Size is stated for part of the rows, as once, few or many counts, or as a class when the clone is expanded.

size: NA
J: TRBJ2-1
D: NA
V: TRBV20-1
CDR3: CSAREQIEQFF
DNA: TGCAGTGCTAGAGAACAGATAGAGCAGTTCTTC

size: NA
J: TRBJ1-4
D: NA
V: TRBV6-6
CDR3: CASSYRGGNEKLFF
DNA: TGTGCCAGCAGTTATAGGGGTGGTAATGAAAAACTGTTTTTT

size: many
J: TRBJ2-1
D: NA
V: TRBV20-1
CDR3: CSALGVGEQFF
DNA: TGCAGTGCCTTGGGAGTCGGTGAGCAGTTCTTC

size: NA
J: TRBJ1-5
D: TRBD1
V: TRBV6-5
CDR3: CASSPGQGYGQPQHF
DNA: TGTGCCAGCAGCCCGGGACAGGGTTACGGTCAGCCCCAGCATTTT

size: NA
J: TRBJ2-7
D: TRBD2
V: TRBV23-1
CDR3: CASTGLAGTYEQYF
DNA: TGCGCCAGCACTGGACTAGCGGGGACCTACGAGCAGTACTTC

size: NA
J: TRBJ2-3
D: TRBD2
V: TRBV7-3
CDR3: CASSQTGRGSTDTQYF
DNA: TGTGCCAGCAGTCAAACGGGGCGGGGGAGCACAGATACGCAGTATTTT

size: NA
J: TRBJ1-1
D: TRBD1
V: TRBV29-1
CDR3: CSVLGQTMNTEAFF
DNA: TGCAGCGTTTTGGGACAGACCATGAACACTGAAGCTTTCTTT

size: few
J: TRBJ1-1
D: NA
V: TRBV2
CDR3: CASTTDRIFTGAFF
DNA: TGTGCCAGCACTACTGACAGGATATTCACCGGAGCTTTCTTT

size: few
J: TRBJ2-7
D: NA
V: TRBV20-1
CDR3: CSASRQVYSYEQYF
DNA: TGCAGTGCTAGTAGACAGGTTTACTCCTACGAGCAGTACTTC

size: few
J: TRBJ2-5
D: TRBD2
V: TRBV29-1
CDR3: CSVEVRRGVQETQYF
DNA: TGCAGCGTTGAAGTTCGGCGGGGGGTACAAGAGACCCAGTACTTC

size: NA
J: TRBJ1-1
D: NA
V: TRBV20-1
CDR3: CSGHSRVEAFF
DNA: TGCAGTGGCCATTCCAGGGTTGAAGCTTTCTTT

size: NA
J: TRBJ2-7
D: TRBD1
V: TRBV30
CDR3: CAWSVGQGEPYEQYF
DNA: TGTGCCTGGAGTGTGGGACAGGGCGAACCCTACGAGCAGTACTTC

size: once
J: TRBJ1-2
D: NA
V: TRBV7-9
CDR3: CASSFRGGYTF
DNA: TGTGCCAGCAGCTTTCGGGGTGGCTACACCTTC

size: few
J: TRBJ2-1
D: NA
V: TRBV4-3
CDR3: CASSQDPENYNEQFF
DNA: TGCGCCAGCAGCCAAGACCCCGAGAACTACAATGAGCAGTTCTTC

size: NA
J: TRBJ1-5
D: NA
V: TRBV5-6
CDR3: CASTLRGGLGQPQHF
DNA: TGTGCCAGCACTCTGAGGGGGGGGTTAGGTCAGCCCCAGCATTTT

size: NA
J: TRBJ2-1
D: TRBD2
V: TRBV20-1
CDR3: CSASETSGGSLLYNEQFF
DNA: TGCAGTGCTAGTGAGACTAGCGGGGGGTCCCTTTTATACAATGAGCAGTTCTTC

size: NA
J: TRBJ1-2
D: TRBD1
V: TRBV5-1
CDR3: CASSLQGDYGYTF
DNA: TGCGCCAGCAGCTTGCAGGGGGACTATGGCTACACCTTC

size: few
J: TRBJ1-1
D: NA
V: TRBV3-1/TRBV3-2
CDR3: CASSQESAGTEAFF
DNA: TGTGCCAGCAGCCAAGAGTCCGCGGGTACTGAAGCTTTCTTT

size: few
J: TRBJ1-2
D: NA
V: TRBV10-3
CDR3: CAISESSGNYGYTF
DNA: TGTGCCATCAGTGAGTCATCAGGAAACTATGGCTACACCTTC

size: NA
J: TRBJ1-5
D: TRBD1
V: TRBV19
CDR3: CASRRDRGGGNQPQHF
DNA: TGTGCCAGTAGGCGAGACAGGGGGGGTGGCAATCAGCCCCAGCATTTT